This TCR beta chain was recovered during a study of shared clonotypes between healthy human individuals (dated by TCRdb to about 2020). About the study as a whole: A couple of women and a few men aged 18 to 49 years were included in the cohort. For each donor, CD4 naive and CD4 memory were each given three plates, CD8 naive was given two plates, and CD8 memory was given one plate. To estimate repertoire size and how much clonotypes are shared between individuals, the study performed deep sequencing of blood TCR repertoires from a handful of healthy adults. To increase sequencing depth and limit assay-specific biases, different laboratories used diverse techniques to prepare libraries and sequence TCR repertoires. Per donor, leukapheresis produced somewhere between about 0.94 and 10 billion PBMCs. General findings and caveats noted by the study authors: Sampling was restricted to blood, and TCR repertoires in tissue are likely to differ from TCR repertoires in blood. Approximately 5% of naive CD4, 3% to 4% of naive CD8, 2.3% of memory CD4, and 0.4% of memory CD8 clonotypes were shared across a few donors. Higher generation probabilities were observed for clonotypes shared by all four sorted-subset donors than for non-shared clonotypes. Even with the large sequencing depth, rarefaction of the sorted-subset datasets indicated that sequencing was incomplete. Because the study included a small number of donors, the genetic and exposure-history diversity represented was limited. Pairwise subsampling led to the expectation that sequencing depth would affect the degree of clonotype sharing among donors. Estimated clonotype richness was generally larger for naive than for memory subsets.

TCR CDR3 regions were amplified from genomic DNA by multiplex PCR using the deep immunoSEQ assay. Genomic DNA extracted from each cell subset was distributed evenly over all wells of several immunoSEQ 96-well plates, and each plate served as one replicate. For sorted subsets, about 220 ng of genomic DNA, equivalent to about 30,000 T cell genomes, went into each replicate PCR. The purified libraries were quantified using a Qubit 3.0 fluorometer, sized with a Bioanalyzer 2100, and then quantified again using the KAPA Library Quantification kit. Each immunoSEQ 96-well plate was sequenced on its own single-read 150-cycle Illumina NextSeq 550 flow cell. In the original analysis: Because only junctional sequences without quality scores were contained in the immunoSEQ output, filtering matching that applied to full-length reads could not be performed. To assign V/J genes and CDR3, sequences were annotated using PyIR, a Python wrapper for IgBLAST v1.9, with IMGT germline references. Any read was removed if the V/J assignment was weak (E-value above 1e-6), the CDR3 was missing, or the read contained stop codons, out-of-frame junctions, or ambiguous translated residues. V3J clonotypes were defined as sequences sharing an identical inferred V gene, J gene, and CDR3 amino acid sequence. Percentage overlap between repertoires was computed as shared unique clonotypes divided by the size of the smaller repertoire. Three approaches were used to assess repertoire richness: RTK rarefaction, the Chao1 estimator, and Recon v2.1 estimates of unobserved clonotypes. For all TCRbeta clonotypes obtained by the gDNA method from a handful of donors, generation probabilities were computed with OLGA. As stored in TCRdb, this immuneACCESS dataset retains in-frame rearrangements with V and J assigned. A fraction of the clones does not appear; measured against another copy, unresolved V genes explain less than half of the discrepancy, and the remainder lacks a known reason. That table supplies the V and J calls and clone size; D and trimming were determined from the DNA. The sample table holds about 2.2 million clones, of which around 93% were seen once. Around 1.7% of the sample comes from the top ten.

The junction shows trimming of 6 bases on V and 4 bases on J, and the gene matches do not reach 4 bases of it. The CDR3 runs 14 amino acids, cysteine and phenylalanine included. CDR3 DNA is the only sequence kept; it has 42 bases, read in frame from the first base. The germline V gene supplies CDR1 MDHEN and CDR2 SYDVKM. For the CD8 naive samples, CD45RO-negative cells were positively selected for CCR7, yielding a CD45RA+CCR7+ population from which TemRA cells were excluded. Donors were healthy HIV-negative adults with no recently reported acute infections or vaccinations. Every donor was a Caucasian adult residing in Nashville, Tennessee, USA. Blood was collected by leukapheresis, and PBMCs were isolated by Ficoll-Histopaque density gradient centrifugation and then cryopreserved in liquid nitrogen vapor phase. Analytical flow cytometry was used to check the purity and quantity of every magnetically sorted T cell population. Genomic DNA was isolated from each sorted fraction and quantified by UV absorbance on a Nanodrop 2000c.

For this clone: This clone's antigen is unknown. Qualities for individual bases were not recorded, and no much larger clone is one base off.

The chain was built from TRBV28 and TRBJ2-1, with 9 bases in between that match TRBD2. The clonotype comes from a man between 18 and 29 years old in good health. Some clones in this sample may be carry-over from other donors' samples. The sample comprised naive CD8+ T cells from PBMCs. Per the publication, the cell subset or site label means: CD45RA+CCR7+. The DNA sequence is TGTGCCAGCAGACCTAGCGGGGTGTACAATGAGCAGTTCTTC. This codes for CASRPSGVYNEQFF.